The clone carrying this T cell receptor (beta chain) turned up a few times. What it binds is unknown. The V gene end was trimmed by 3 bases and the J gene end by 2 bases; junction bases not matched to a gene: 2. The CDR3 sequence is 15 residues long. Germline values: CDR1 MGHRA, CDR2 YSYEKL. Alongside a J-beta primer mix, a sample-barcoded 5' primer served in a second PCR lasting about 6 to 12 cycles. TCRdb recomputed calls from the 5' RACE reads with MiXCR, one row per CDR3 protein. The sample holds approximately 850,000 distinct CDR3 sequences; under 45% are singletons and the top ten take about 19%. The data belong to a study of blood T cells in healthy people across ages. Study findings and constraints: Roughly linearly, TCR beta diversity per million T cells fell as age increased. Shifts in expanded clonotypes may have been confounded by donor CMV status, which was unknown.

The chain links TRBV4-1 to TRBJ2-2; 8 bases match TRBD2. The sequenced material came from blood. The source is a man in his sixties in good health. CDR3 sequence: CASSHGLANTGELFF. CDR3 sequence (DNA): TGCGCCAGCAGCCATGGACTAGCCAACACCGGGGAGCTGTTTTTT.